One TCR beta chain is described in this entry. What it recognizes is unknown. The data originate from a study of cytomegalovirus exposure and HLA in healthy donors. Study-level information: Among the 350 to 400 donors who were genotyped, about 84% fell in the genetic ancestry cluster that is associated with self-reported Caucasian donors.

Points from the study as a whole: An analysis was carried out at a later point. It showed that HLA-associated TCR beta chains were more clonally expanded than equally common non-associated chains.

Trimming stripped 0 bases from V and 0 bases from J, with 6 bases between. CDR1 is MNHEY, CDR2 SVGAGI, per germline. The CDR3 is made up of 14 amino acids. PCR used 60 Vbeta primers and 13 Jbeta primers. Per the original data handling: Unique TCR beta chains totaled roughly 79 million in a later count, with around 11 million of them shared. TCRdb's table, derived via immunoSEQ multiplex PCR, lists solely in-frame clones and lacks some. The DNA gave D and trimming, while V, J and clone size come from that table. Among around 130,000 clones listed, over 75% were seen once. The chain has TRBV6-5 and TRBJ2-7; the D gene is possibly TRBD1 (5 bases). The source material was PBMCs. The source is a boy aged 5-17 years in good health and CMV-seronegative. CDR3 nucleotides: TGTGCCAGCAGTTACTCGACAGCCTCCTACGAGCAGTACTTC. It encodes CASSYSTASYEQYF.